These 16 T cell receptor beta chains share one sample of origin, sequenced in a study of cytomegalovirus exposure and HLA in healthy donors. The PCR employed 60 Vbeta primers together with 13 Jbeta primers. Using immunoSEQ multiplex PCR, the repertoire was profiled, and TCRdb retains in-frame clones only, with some absent. Among around 45,000 clones listed, around 53% were seen once. The sample comprised PBMCs. The receptors come from a man aged 55 to 70 in good health and CMV-seronegative.

The V gene is TRBV29-1, the J gene TRBJ2-3; 8 positions agree with TRBD2. This CDR3 is 15 amino acids long. Germline assignment: CDR1 SQVTM and CDR2 ANQGSEA. V lost 3 bases, J lost 3 bases, and 8 bases stayed unmatched. CDR3: CSVEEAGARTDTQYF. In DNA form, the CDR3 reads TGCAGCGTTGAGGAAGCGGGAGCGAGGACAGATACGCAGTATTTT.

This clone was seen ten or more times. This chain uses TRBV2 with TRBJ2-1; 7 positions match TRBD1. V shed 9 bases and J 7 bases; nucleotides not matched to a gene: 9. The CDR3 runs 13 residues. Germline V gene data show CDR1 as SNHLY and CDR2 as FYNNEI. Here the CDR3 reads CARTRDRQNEQFF. The CDR3 nucleotides are TGTGCCAGGACCCGGGACAGACAAAATGAGCAGTTCTTC. The full variable domain, its missing parts supplied by reference TRBV2 and TRBJ2-1, is EPEVTQTPSHQVTQMGQEVILRCVPISNHLYFYWYRQILGQKVEFLVSFYNNEISEKSEIFDDQFSVERPDGSNFTLKIRSTKLEDSAMYFCARTRDRQNEQFFGPGTRLTVL.

The rearrangement uses TRBV5-1 and TRBJ1-2; perhaps TRBD1 as D (6 bases). CDR3 size: 15 residues. Trimming left V 4 bases short and J 7 bases short, with 20 bases between. Germline assignment: CDR1 SGHRS and CDR2 YFSETQ. The CDR3 DNA is TGCGCCAGCAGCCCGCCTACAGGGATTGTACGTGGCTACACCTTC. Protein sequence: CASSPPTGIVRGYTF. The full variable domain, its missing parts supplied by reference TRBV5-1 and TRBJ1-2, is KAGVTQTPRYLIKTRGQQVTLSCSPISGHRSVSWYQQTPGQGLQFLFEYFSETQRNKGNFPGRFSGRQFSNSRSEMNVSTLELGDSALYLCASSPPTGIVRGYTFGSGTRLTVV.

This clone was seen a handful of times. The chain recombines TRBV5-1 with TRBJ2-5, with TRBD2 as a possible D gene (6 bases). The CDR3 is 15 residues long. V was cut by 0 bases and J by 4 bases, with 13 bases left in between. Germline V gives CDR1 SGHRS, CDR2 YFSETQ. The CDR3 is CASSLAGSGGETQYF. The CDR3 DNA is TGCGCCAGCAGCTTGGCCGGGAGCGGAGGAGAGACCCAGTACTTC.

This rearrangement joins TRBV15 to TRBJ2-7; 9 nucleotides line up with TRBD2. This CDR3 region has 15 residues. CDR1 and CDR2 (germline): LNHNV, YYDKDF (reference sequence). After removal of 2 bases from V and 5 bases from J, the junction contained 7 bases not matched to a gene. The CDR3 DNA follows: TGTGCCACCAGCAGACGTAGCGGGAGAAGTAACGAGCAGTACTTC. It encodes CATSRRSGRSNEQYF. Filled out from reference TRBV15 and TRBJ2-7, the complete variable domain reads DAMVIQNPRYQVTQFGKPVTLSCSQTLNHNVMYWYQQKSSQAPKLLFHYYDKDFNNEADTPDNFQSRRPNTSFCFLDIRSPGLGDTAMYLCATSRRSGRSNEQYFGPGTRLTVT.

This clone was seen only a few times. V and J are TRBV9 and TRBJ2-7; D is uncertain. The CDR3 is 16 residues long. Germline CDR1 reads SGDLS; CDR2 reads YYNGEE. V was cut by 0 bases and J by 1 base, with 14 bases left in between. CDR3 region: CASSVAPNVESYEQYF. For the CDR3, the DNA is TGTGCCAGCAGCGTAGCCCCTAACGTCGAGTCCTACGAGCAGTACTTC. Combining the CDR3 with reference TRBV9 and TRBJ2-7 gives the whole variable domain DSGVTQTPKHLITATGQRVTLRCSPRSGDLSVYWYQQSLDQGLQFLIQYYNGEERAKGNILERFSAQQFPDLHSELNLSSLELGDSALYFCASSVAPNVESYEQYFGPGTRLTVT.

This chain connects TRBV5-6 to TRBJ2-1; D is unresolved. Germline assignment: CDR1 SGHDT and CDR2 YYEEEE. V lost 3 bases and J lost 9, with 13 bases in between. The length of the CDR3 is 13 residues. The CDR3 bases are TGTGCCAGCAGCTCTTACGGAAGGAGTGAGCAGTTCTTC. It specifies CASSSYGRSEQFF.

The J gene is TRBJ1-1, the V gene TRBV30, with D perhaps TRBD1 (6 bases). V gave up 1 base and J gave up 6 bases, with 12 bases separating them. Germline CDR1 GTSNPN, CDR2 SVGIG (reference sequence). The CDR3 has 13 residues. CDR3 amino acids: CAWSDRETAEAFF. The CDR3 nucleotides read TGTGCCTGGAGTGACAGGGAGACCGCTGAAGCTTTCTTT.

A few counts support this clone. This chain links TRBV7-2 with TRBJ1-1, with D tentatively TRBD1 (6 bases). The CDR3 has 13 residues. Germline CDR1 is SGHTA and CDR2 is FQGNSA. Between the trimmed V and J ends, which lost 5 bases and 0 bases, there was a span of 7 bases. The CDR3 bases are TGTGCCAGCAGCGGACAGTTGAACACTGAAGCTTTCTTT. This sequence encodes CASSGQLNTEAFF.

V and J are TRBV29-1 and TRBJ1-2; weak D call: TRBD1 (5 bases). The CDR3 spans 12 residues. V dropped 4 bases and J dropped 2 bases, with 8 bases sitting between them. Germline V gives CDR1 SQVTM, CDR2 ANQGSEA. The CDR3 bases are TGCAGCGTTGTGAGACAGAACTATGGCTACACCTTC. This codes for CSVVRQNYGYTF.

This clone came up a few times. The genes are TRBV5-1 and TRBJ1-2, with 9 bases matching TRBD1. The CDR3 has 15 amino acids. V lost 2 bases and J lost 8; bases outside the gene matches: 10. Germline V gene sequence: CDR1 SGHRS, CDR2 YFSETQ. CDR3 nucleotides: TGCGCCAGCAGCTTTATCACAGGGGGCGCGGGGGGCTACACCTTC. It translates to CASSFITGGAGGYTF. The full variable domain, completed using reference TRBV5-1 and TRBJ1-2, is KAGVTQTPRYLIKTRGQQVTLSCSPISGHRSVSWYQQTPGQGLQFLFEYFSETQRNKGNFPGRFSGRQFSNSRSEMNVSTLELGDSALYLCASSFITGGAGGYTFGSGTRLTVV.

The sample holds a few counts of this clone. The rearrangement links TRBV7-8 to TRBJ1-5, with no clear D. V was cut by 2 bases and J by 9 bases, with 8 bases left in between. In germline, CDR1 is SGHVS, CDR2 FQNEAQ. This CDR3 is 12 amino acids long. For the CDR3, the DNA is TGTGCCAGCAGCTTATTGGCACGGCCCCAGCATTTT. This codes for CASSLLARPQHF.

The gene calls are TRBV7-2 and TRBJ2-5, with D possibly being TRBD2 (6 bases). Germline CDR1 is SGHTA and CDR2 is FQGNSA. The CDR3 loop spans 14 amino acids. The germline V and J ends were trimmed by 4 bases and 5 bases, with 14 bases remaining between them. DNA of the CDR3: TGTGCCAGCAGCTCCCGTGGGGGGACGGAGACCCAGTACTTC. It encodes CASSSRGGTETQYF.

For the CDR3, the DNA is TGTGCCAGCAGTGATGAGGTGAATCAGCCCCAGCATTTT. It is translated as CASSDEVNQPQHF. This chain uses TRBV2 with TRBJ1-5; D is uncertain. The CDR3 sequence is 13 residues long. Germline loops: CDR1 SNHLY, CDR2 FYNNEI. With 3 bases removed from V and 4 bases from J, the gap between germline ends came to 7 bases.

The chain uses TRBV6-6 and TRBJ1-1, with a possible D match to TRBD1 (5 bases). Trimming removed 2 bases from V and 6 bases from J, with 13 bases in between. Germline loops: CDR1 MNHNY, CDR2 SVGAGI (reference sequence). The CDR3 loop spans 14 amino acids. The CDR3 sequence: CASSYGGAPPEAFF. The DNA of the CDR3 is TGTGCCAGCAGTTACGGAGGGGCCCCGCCTGAAGCTTTCTTT.

This chain's CDR3 is CASSVGQGTPDTQYF. CDR3 nucleotide sequence: TGTGCCAGCAGCGTGGGACAGGGGACCCCAGATACGCAGTATTTT. The chain joins TRBV9 to TRBJ2-3, with 10 bases matching TRBD1. Germline CDR1 SGDLS, CDR2 YYNGEE. The CDR3 is 15 residues long. V lost 2 bases and J lost 4; bases outside the gene matches: 4.